This T cell receptor (beta chain) emerged from a study of T-cell reconstitution after alpha-beta-depleted transplantation in children. During its preparation, the TCRbeta library received unique molecular identifiers. TCRdb reprocessed the PCR reads via MiXCR and lists one record per CDR3 protein. The sample yields a few hundred thousand distinct CDR3 sequences, 8.5% to 10% seen once. This specimen consisted of PBMCs from the stem cell graft donor, obtained from the stem cell graft. This TCR was sampled from a human donor who donated a stem cell graft to a child with acute lymphoblastic leukemia.

The CDR3 protein is CASSEARGGVEKLFF. CDR3 DNA: TGTGCCAGCAGTGAAGCGCGAGGGGGGGTTGAAAAACTGTTTTTT. The gene calls are TRBV6-1 and TRBJ1-4; D perhaps matches TRBD1 (6 bases). CDR3 length: 15 residues. Germline lookup yields CDR1 MNHNS and CDR2 SASEGT. The ends were cut back, 0 bases at V and 7 bases at J, with 12 bases in the middle.